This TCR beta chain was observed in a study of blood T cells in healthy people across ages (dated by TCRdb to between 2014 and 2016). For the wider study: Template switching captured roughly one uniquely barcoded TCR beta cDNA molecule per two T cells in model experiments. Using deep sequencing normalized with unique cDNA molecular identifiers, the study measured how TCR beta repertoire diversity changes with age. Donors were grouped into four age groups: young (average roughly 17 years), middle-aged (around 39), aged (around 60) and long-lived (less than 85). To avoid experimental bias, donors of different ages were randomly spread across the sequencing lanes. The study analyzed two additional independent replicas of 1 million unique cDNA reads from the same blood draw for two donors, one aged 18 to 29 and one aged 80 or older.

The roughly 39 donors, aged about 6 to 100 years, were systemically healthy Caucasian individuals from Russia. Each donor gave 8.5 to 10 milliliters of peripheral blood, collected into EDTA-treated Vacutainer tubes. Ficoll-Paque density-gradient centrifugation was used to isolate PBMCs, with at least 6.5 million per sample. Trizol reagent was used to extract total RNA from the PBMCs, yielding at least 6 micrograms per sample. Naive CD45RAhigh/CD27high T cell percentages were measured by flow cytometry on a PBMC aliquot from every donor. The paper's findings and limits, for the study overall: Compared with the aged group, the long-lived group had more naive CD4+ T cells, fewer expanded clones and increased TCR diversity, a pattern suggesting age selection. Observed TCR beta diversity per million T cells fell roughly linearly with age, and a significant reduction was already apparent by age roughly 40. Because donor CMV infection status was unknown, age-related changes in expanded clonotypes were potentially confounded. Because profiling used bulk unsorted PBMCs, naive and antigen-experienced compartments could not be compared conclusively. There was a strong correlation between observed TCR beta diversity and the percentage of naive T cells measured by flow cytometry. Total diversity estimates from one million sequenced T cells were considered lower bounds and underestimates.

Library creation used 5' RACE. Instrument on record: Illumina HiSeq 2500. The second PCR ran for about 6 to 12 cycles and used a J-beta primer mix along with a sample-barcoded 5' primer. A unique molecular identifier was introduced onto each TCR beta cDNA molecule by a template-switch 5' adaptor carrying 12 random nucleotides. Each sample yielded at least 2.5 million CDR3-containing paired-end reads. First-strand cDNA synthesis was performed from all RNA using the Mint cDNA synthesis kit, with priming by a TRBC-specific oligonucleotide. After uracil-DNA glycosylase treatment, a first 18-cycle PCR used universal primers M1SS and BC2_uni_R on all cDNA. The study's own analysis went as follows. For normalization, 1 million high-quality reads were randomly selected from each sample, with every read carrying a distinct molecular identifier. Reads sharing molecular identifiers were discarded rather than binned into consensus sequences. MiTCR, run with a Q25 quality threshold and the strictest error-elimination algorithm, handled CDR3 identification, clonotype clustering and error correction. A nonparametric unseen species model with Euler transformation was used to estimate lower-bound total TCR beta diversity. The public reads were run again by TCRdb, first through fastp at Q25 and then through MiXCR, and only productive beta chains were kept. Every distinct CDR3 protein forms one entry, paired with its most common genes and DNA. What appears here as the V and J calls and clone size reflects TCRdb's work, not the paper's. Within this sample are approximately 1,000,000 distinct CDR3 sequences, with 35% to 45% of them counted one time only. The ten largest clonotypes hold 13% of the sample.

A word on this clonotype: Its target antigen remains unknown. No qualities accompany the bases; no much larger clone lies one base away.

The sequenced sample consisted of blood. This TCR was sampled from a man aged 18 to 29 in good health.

CDR3 region: CAISESKVTGAEVGELFF. The DNA sequence is given as TGTGCCATCAGTGAGTCGAAGGTGACAGGGGCTGAAGTGGGGGAGCTGTTTTTT. The sequence links TRBV10-3 to TRBJ2-2; the junction holds 8 bases that match TRBD1. Taken from cysteine to phenylalanine, the CDR3 has 18 residues. Only the CDR3 region is kept as DNA, spanning 54 bases read in frame from base 1. CDR1 ENHRY and CDR2 SYGVKD are derived from the germline V gene. Relative to germline, V is missing 0 bases and J is missing 8 bases, with 14 bases of the junction outside any gene match.